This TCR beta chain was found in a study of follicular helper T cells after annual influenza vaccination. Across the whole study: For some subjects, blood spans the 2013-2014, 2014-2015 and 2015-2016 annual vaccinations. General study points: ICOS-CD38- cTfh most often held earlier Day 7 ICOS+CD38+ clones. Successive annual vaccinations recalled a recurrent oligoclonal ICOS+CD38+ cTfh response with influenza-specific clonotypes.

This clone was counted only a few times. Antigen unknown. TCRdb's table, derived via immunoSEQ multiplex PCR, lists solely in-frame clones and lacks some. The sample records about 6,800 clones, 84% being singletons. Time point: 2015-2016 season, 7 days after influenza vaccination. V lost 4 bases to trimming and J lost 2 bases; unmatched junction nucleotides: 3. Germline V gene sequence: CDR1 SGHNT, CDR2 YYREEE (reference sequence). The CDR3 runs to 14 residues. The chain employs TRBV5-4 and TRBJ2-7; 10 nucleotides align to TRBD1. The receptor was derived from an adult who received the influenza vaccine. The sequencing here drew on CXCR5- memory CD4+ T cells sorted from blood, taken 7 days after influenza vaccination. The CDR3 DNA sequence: TGTGCCAGCAGCCCGGACAGGGGGGCCTACGAGCAGTACTTC. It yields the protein CASSPDRGAYEQYF.